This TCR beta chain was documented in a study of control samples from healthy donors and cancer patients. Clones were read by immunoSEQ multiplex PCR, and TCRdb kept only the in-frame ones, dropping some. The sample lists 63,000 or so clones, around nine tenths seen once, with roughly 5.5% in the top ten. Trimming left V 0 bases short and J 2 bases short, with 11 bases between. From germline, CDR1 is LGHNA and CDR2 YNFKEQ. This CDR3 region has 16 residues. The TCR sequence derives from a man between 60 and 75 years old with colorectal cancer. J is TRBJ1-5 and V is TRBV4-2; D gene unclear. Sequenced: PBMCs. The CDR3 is CASSQDWAGGNQPQHF. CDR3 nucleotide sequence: TGTGCCAGCAGCCAAGATTGGGCAGGCGGCAATCAGCCCCAGCATTTT.